The source of this TCR beta chain is a study of post-analysis software for immune sequencing data. TCR beta cDNA libraries included unique molecular identifiers. From the PCR reads, TCRdb called clonotypes with MiXCR, one entry per CDR3 protein. The table has about half a million distinct CDR3 sequences, nearly 45% seen once; the top ten hold about 12%. In regard to this clonotype: Its antigen remains unknown.

General study results and limits: Four or five TRBV segments were significantly more frequent in patients than in controls. TRBV5-6, TRBV5-1 and TRBV20-1 were among these segments.

The length of the CDR3 is 15 residues. Material for sequencing was blood. The TCR comes from a girl aged 5 to 17 with multiple sclerosis. The chain carries TRBV12-3 or TRBV12-4 and TRBJ2-4; 8 bases match TRBD1. The tail of the sequence fits TRBJ2-7 better, so the J call may be wrong. CDR3 region: CASSLAGTGVCEQYF. In nucleotides, the CDR3 is TGTGCCAGCAGTTTAGCCGGGACAGGAGTCTGCGAGCAGTACTTC.